This T cell receptor beta chain was sequenced during a study of CD8+ T cells in alopecia areata. From alopecia areata patients, lesional scalp punch biopsies and peripheral blood were collected. Following RNA extraction, reverse transcription yielded cDNA that acted as the sequencing template. Here immunoSEQ multiplex PCR was the method, and the copy in TCRdb shows in-frame clones only, minus some. The table lists around 60,000 clones, around 47% of them singletons. The sample was NKG2D-low CD8+ T cells sorted from blood. This receptor was taken from a human donor with alopecia areata.

This CDR3 is CASSLGLREQYF. The CDR3 nucleotides are TGTGCCAGTAGCTTGGGACTTAGAGAGCAGTACTTC. The chain joins TRBV19 to TRBJ2-7, with D perhaps TRBD2 (6 bases). This CDR3 has 12 residues. The V gene lost 6 bases and the J gene lost 7 bases, with 13 bases spanning the gap. CDR1 is LNHDA, CDR2 SQIVND, per germline (reference sequence).